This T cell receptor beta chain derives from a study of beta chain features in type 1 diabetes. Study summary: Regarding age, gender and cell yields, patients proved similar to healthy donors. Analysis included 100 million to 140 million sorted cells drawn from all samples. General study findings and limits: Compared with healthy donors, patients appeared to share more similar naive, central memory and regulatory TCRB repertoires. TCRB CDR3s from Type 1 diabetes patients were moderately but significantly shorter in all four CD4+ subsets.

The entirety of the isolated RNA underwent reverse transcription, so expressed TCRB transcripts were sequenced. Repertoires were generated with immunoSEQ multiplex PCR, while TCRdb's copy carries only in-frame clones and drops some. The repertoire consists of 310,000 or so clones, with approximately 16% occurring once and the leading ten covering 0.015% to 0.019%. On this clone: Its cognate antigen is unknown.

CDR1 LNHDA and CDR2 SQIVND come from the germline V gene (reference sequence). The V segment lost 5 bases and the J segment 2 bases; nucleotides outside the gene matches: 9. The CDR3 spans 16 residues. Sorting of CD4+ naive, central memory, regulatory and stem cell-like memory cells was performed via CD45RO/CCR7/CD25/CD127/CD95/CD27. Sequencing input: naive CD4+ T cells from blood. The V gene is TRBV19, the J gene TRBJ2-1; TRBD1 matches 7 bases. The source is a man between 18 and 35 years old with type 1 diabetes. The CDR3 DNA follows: TGTGCCAGTAGTTCACGGACAGGTAGGACCTACAATGAGCAGTTCTTC. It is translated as CASSSRTGRTYNEQFF.